The 26 T cell receptor beta chains below were found in one sample sequenced in a study of beta chain features in type 1 diabetes. TCRB transcripts that were expressed got sequenced, as all of the isolated RNA had been reverse transcribed. Generated by immunoSEQ multiplex PCR, the TCRdb table keeps only in-frame clones and is missing some. Seen here are about 99,000 clones, under 30% observed once, and the top ten hold about 0.49%. What these receptors recognize is not known. Study results and caveats: Among all four CD4+ subsets, Type 1 diabetes patients had TCRB CDR3s that were moderately but significantly shorter.

Material for sequencing was central memory CD4+ T cells from blood. These receptor sequences come from a woman under 30 with type 1 diabetes.

This chain joins TRBV18 and TRBJ1-2, with D unresolved. CDR3 length equals 15 residues. Germline lookup yields CDR1 KGHSH and CDR2 LQKENI. V lost 1 base, J lost 1 base, and 10 bases lay in between. CDR3 sequence: CASSPRAVGNYGYTF. The CDR3 region has the DNA TGTGCCAGCTCACCACGGGCAGTGGGTAACTATGGCTACACCTTC.

In its sample, this clone was seen a few times. The rearrangement uses TRBV5-6 and TRBJ2-5; D perhaps matches TRBD2 (6 bases). CDR3 size: 15 residues. Looked up from germline, CDR1 is SGHDT and CDR2 is YYEEEE. Trimming pared 4 bases from V and 2 bases from J, leaving 15 bases between. CDR3 loop: CASSRNPGGQETQYF. The DNA of the CDR3 is TGTGCCAGCAGCCGCAACCCTGGAGGGCAAGAGACCCAGTACTTC.

This clone turned up a few times. The V gene is TRBV11-3, the J gene TRBJ2-1; TRBD2 matches at 8 bases. CDR3 size: 16 residues. V shed 4 bases, J shed 1 base, and the junction held 6 bases outside the gene matches. In germline, CDR1 is SGHNT, CDR2 YENEEA. CDR3 protein: CASSSGSSGSYNEQFF. The CDR3 region has the DNA TGTGCCAGCAGCTCAGGATCTAGCGGGTCCTACAATGAGCAGTTCTTC.

There are a few counts of this clone. The genes are TRBV7-2 and TRBJ2-5; 11 bases map to TRBD2. CDR1 and CDR2 from the germline V gene are SGHTA and FQGNSA. Trimming cost V 4 bases and J 3 bases; bases outside gene matches: 4. The CDR3 spans 15 residues. CDR3: CASSSSTSGKETQYF. The CDR3 DNA follows: TGTGCCAGCAGCTCGTCGACTAGCGGGAAAGAGACCCAGTACTTC.

V and J are TRBV7-2 and TRBJ2-5; possibly TRBD2 for D (6 bases). CDR1 is SGHTA, CDR2 FQGNSA, per germline. This CDR3 is 17 amino acids long. V lost 2 bases and J 5 bases, leaving 21 bases between the germline ends. The CDR3 protein is CASSLIGGGRPLETQYF. The CDR3 DNA reads as TGTGCCAGCAGCTTAATCGGTGGTGGGAGGCCACTCGAGACCCAGTACTTC.

The CDR3: CASRRQGSAGNTIYF. The CDR3, as DNA: TGTGCCAGCAGGAGACAGGGTAGCGCTGGAAACACCATATATTTT. The rearrangement links TRBV13 to TRBJ1-3; TRBD1 aligns across 7 bases. Germline lookup yields CDR1 PRHDT and CDR2 FYEKMQ (reference sequence). The CDR3 contains 15 residues. The trim removed 6 bases at V and 2 bases at J, leaving 7 bases unmatched.

J is TRBJ2-7 and V is TRBV11-2, with 12 bases identical to TRBD2. Germline CDR1 is SGHAT and CDR2 is FQNNGV. The CDR3 is 14 amino acids. V was pared by 2 bases and J by 4 bases, with 0 bases of the junction left unmatched. The CDR3 here is CASSLLAGGYEQYV. The CDR3 DNA reads TGTGCCAGCAGCTTACTAGCGGGAGGGTACGAGCAGTACGTC.

This clone was detected a few times. This chain links TRBV28 with TRBJ2-4; 8 nucleotides align to TRBD2. The CDR3 covers 15 residues. Trimming removed 3 bases from V and 3 bases from J; junction bases left unmatched: 4. Germline CDR1 and CDR2: MDHEN and SYDVKM. The CDR3 DNA follows: TGTGCCAGCAGTTTGCCCGGGAGGGGCAAAAACATTCAGTACTTC. Its protein product is CASSLPGRGKNIQYF.

V gene TRBV5-6 combines with J gene TRBJ1-2, with D maybe TRBD1 (6 bases). CDR1 and CDR2 (germline): SGHDT, YYEEEE. The CDR3 covers 16 residues. Trimming pared 0 bases from V and 6 bases from J, leaving 18 bases between. The chain's CDR3 is CASSLVGGARRDGYTF. The CDR3 coding sequence is TGTGCCAGCAGCTTGGTTGGGGGGGCTAGGCGGGATGGCTACACCTTC.

This clone was picked up a small number of times. J is TRBJ1-2 and V is TRBV30; D uncertain. V was trimmed by 3 bases and J by 5 bases, leaving 13 bases between them. Germline V gives CDR1 GTSNPN, CDR2 SVGIG (reference sequence). This CDR3 comprises 13 residues. In nucleotides, the CDR3 is TGTGCCTGGAGGGAAGGAGGAGGGTATGGCTACACCTTC. Amino acids: CAWREGGGYGYTF.

The genes are TRBV5-1 and TRBJ1-5, with D unresolved. CDR1 is SGHRS, CDR2 YFSETQ, per germline. This CDR3 contains 16 residues. The V end lost 0 bases, the J end lost 5 bases, and 15 bases lay between the germline ends. CDR3 bases: TGCGCCAGCAGCTTGGAAGGTAGGGTCGGGGATCAGCCCCAGCATTTT. This translates into CASSLEGRVGDQPQHF.

The chain uses TRBV5-1 and TRBJ2-3; possibly TRBD2 for D (5 bases). Trimming cost V 2 bases and J 0 bases, with 10 bases left between them. Germline V gene lookup returns CDR1 SGHRS and CDR2 YFSETQ. The CDR3 covers 15 residues. In DNA form, the CDR3 reads TGCGCCAGCAGCTTCCAGCGGATTAGCACAGATACGCAGTATTTT. As protein: CASSFQRISTDTQYF.

The V and J genes are TRBV28 and TRBJ1-2; a possible D gene is TRBD1 (6 bases). The V gene's germline CDR1 is MDHEN and CDR2 SYDVKM. V was trimmed by 7 bases and J by 0 bases, leaving 9 bases between them. The CDR3 length is 13 residues. Here the CDR3 reads CASKRTANYGYTF. DNA of the CDR3: TGTGCCAGCAAGAGGACAGCTAACTATGGCTACACCTTC.

In this sample, this clone turned up a few times. The chain couples TRBV7-2 to TRBJ2-3; tentative D call: TRBD1 (5 bases). Germline V gene lookup returns CDR1 SGHTA and CDR2 FQGNSA. The CDR3 loop spans 15 amino acids. Deletions cut 7 bases from V and 0 bases from J, with 14 bases between. CDR3 amino acids: CASTDTGASTDTQYF. CDR3 nucleotides: TGTGCCAGCACCGACACAGGCGCTAGCACAGATACGCAGTATTTT.

This sequence joins TRBV19 and TRBJ2-1; 7 nucleotides align to TRBD2. The V gene's germline CDR1 is LNHDA and CDR2 SQIVND (reference sequence). J was trimmed by 0 bases and V by 9 bases; bases with no gene match: 11. The CDR3 spans 16 residues. The CDR3 sequence: CASNRASGSSYNEQFF. In DNA, the CDR3 is TGTGCCAGCAATCGGGCTAGCGGAAGCTCCTACAATGAGCAGTTCTTC.

The rearrangement uses TRBV29-1 and TRBJ2-7, with 7 bases lining up with TRBD1. V lost 8 bases to trimming and J lost 3 bases; unmatched junction nucleotides: 7. The germline V gene encodes CDR1 SQVTM and CDR2 ANQGSEA. The CDR3 totals 12 residues. Here the CDR3 DNA reads TGCAGCTTCCGGGACAGCTTCTACGAGCAGTACTTC. Encoded protein: CSFRDSFYEQYF.

This clone appeared many times. The V gene is TRBV5-6, the J gene TRBJ2-7; 8 bases map to TRBD2. Per the germline V gene, CDR1 is SGHDT and CDR2 is YYEEEE. V dropped 3 bases and J dropped 7; count of bases not matched to a gene: 12. The CDR3 sequence is 15 residues long. CDR3 in amino acids: CASSSLAGKAKEQYV. CDR3 DNA: TGTGCCAGCAGCTCTTTAGCGGGAAAGGCGAAAGAGCAGTACGTC.

This clone has more than one count but fewer than ten. V is TRBV19 and J is TRBJ2-1; the D is unclear. The ends were cut back, 3 bases at V and 10 bases at J, with 16 bases in the middle. The CDR3 runs 14 residues. The germline gives CDR1 LNHDA, CDR2 SQIVND (reference sequence). The chain's CDR3 is CASSIQTDAKEQFF. CDR3 in DNA: TGTGCCAGTAGTATTCAGACTGATGCTAAGGAGCAGTTCTTC.

The CDR3: CASRRRGTGGRGRSYEQYV. The CDR3 region has the DNA TGTGCCAGCAGGCGTCGAGGGACAGGGGGCAGGGGCCGCTCCTACGAGCAGTACGTC. This sequence joins TRBV5-6 and TRBJ2-7; 12 positions match TRBD1. V shed 5 bases, J shed 0 bases, and the junction held 15 bases outside the gene matches. CDR1 and CDR2 from the germline V gene are SGHDT and YYEEEE. This CDR3 has 19 residues.

The sample holds a few counts of this clone. The chain is built from TRBV15 and TRBJ1-5; D is uncertain. V was pared by 2 bases and J by 5 bases, with 4 bases between. The CDR3 contains 12 residues. The germline V gene encodes CDR1 LNHNV and CDR2 YYDKDF (reference sequence). The CDR3 reads CATSRPDQPQHF. The CDR3 region has the DNA TGTGCCACCAGCAGACCAGATCAGCCCCAGCATTTT.

The rearrangement joins TRBV6-5 to TRBJ1-1; D possibly corresponds to TRBD1 (6 bases). Trimming left V 4 bases short and J 7 bases short, with 16 bases between. The CDR3 spans 14 residues. Germline loops: CDR1 MNHEY, CDR2 SVGAGI. CDR3 residues: CASSSGQTQLEAFF. In nucleotides, the CDR3 is TGTGCCAGCAGTTCTGGACAGACACAGCTTGAAGCTTTCTTT.

In its sample, this clone was seen a few times. This chain links TRBV6-5 with TRBJ1-2; D might be TRBD1 (6 bases). Germline V lookup: CDR1 MNHEY, CDR2 SVGAGI. V dropped 5 bases and J dropped 1 base, with 11 bases sitting between them. This CDR3 comprises 14 residues. As DNA, the CDR3 is TGTGCCAGCAGTGTTAGGACAGATAACTATGGCTACACCTTC. Protein product: CASSVRTDNYGYTF.

This rearrangement joins TRBV28 to TRBJ2-2, with 11 positions matching TRBD2. The V gene's germline CDR1 is MDHEN and CDR2 SYDVKM. Trimming removed 5 bases from V and 5 bases from J; junction bases left unmatched: 7. The CDR3 length is 16 residues. CDR3 residues: CASSPASSGRTGELFF. The DNA of the CDR3 is TGTGCCAGCAGTCCTGCTTCTAGCGGGAGGACCGGGGAGCTGTTTTTT.

In its sample, this clone was seen a few times. Other DNA sequences in this specimen translate into the identical CDR3. The V call is TRBV7-2, the J call TRBJ2-3; no firm D call. CDR1 and CDR2 (germline): SGHTA, FQGNSA. V was pared by 3 bases and J by 2 bases, with 3 bases between. CDR3 length equals 12 residues. The CDR3, as DNA: TGTGCCAGCAGCTTGTACACAGATACGCAGTATTTT. It specifies CASSLYTDTQYF.

This clone was found a few times. The rearrangement joins TRBV7-9 to TRBJ2-7; unclear D gene. Germline V gives CDR1 SEHNR, CDR2 FQNEAQ (reference sequence). The CDR3 runs 13 residues. V lost 4 bases, J lost 9 bases, and 16 bases lay in between. CDR3 in amino acids: CASSSISAEAQYV. The CDR3 nucleotides are TGTGCCAGCAGCTCAATAAGCGCCGAGGCGCAGTACGTC.

In its sample, this clone was seen a few times. The CDR3 region is CASSYRDGRNTEAFF. CDR3 DNA sequence: TGTGCCAGCAGCTACAGGGACGGGCGAAACACTGAAGCTTTCTTT. V is TRBV5-5 and J is TRBJ1-1; maybe TRBD1 (6 bases). This CDR3 spans 15 amino acids. Between the trimmed V and J ends, which lost 3 bases and 2 bases, there was a span of 14 bases. CDR1 SGHKS and CDR2 YYEKEE come from the germline V gene (reference sequence).